The present TCR beta chain was sequenced within a study of blood T cell repertoires in COVID-19. Overall study context: COVID-19 samples collected from the United States, Italy and Spain covered acute and convalescent phases. PBMCs, B-cell-depleted T cells, or T cells were the source of the cDNA or gDNA that made up the material.

V gave up 5 bases and J gave up 3 bases; unmatched junction bases: 1. The CDR3 spans 13 residues. Germline-derived CDR1 and CDR2 are SGHTA and FQGTGA. As handled by the study authors: For nucleated cells, counts were estimated from reference gene primer amplification. The table came from immunoSEQ multiplex PCR; TCRdb's copy has only in-frame clones and leaves some out. V and J calls and clone size are given by that table; D and trimming were obtained from the DNA. The sample lists about 42,000 clones; nearly 90% were seen once. The sequence was collected from a human donor in a cohort sampled during active COVID-19. The chain uses TRBV7-3 and TRBJ2-7, with 10 bases lining up with TRBD1. The sequencing input was peripheral blood. This CDR3 reads CASSRDRGYEQYF. CDR3 sequence (DNA): TGTGCCAGCAGCCGGGACAGGGGCTACGAGCAGTACTTC.